Below are 17 T cell receptor beta chains sequenced from a single sample in a study of blood T cells in healthy people across ages. Through a sample-barcoded 5' primer and a J-beta primer mix, a second PCR was run for about 6 to 12 cycles. TCRdb reanalysed the 5' RACE reads using MiXCR and keeps one entry per CDR3 protein. The sample carries about 690,000 distinct CDR3 sequences, around two fifths recorded once. Specimen: blood. The receptors derive from a man older than 75 in good health.

The J gene is TRBJ2-7, the V gene TRBV6-2 or TRBV6-3; 7 nucleotides line up with TRBD1. This CDR3 has 14 amino acids. The J segment lost 6 bases and the V segment lost 8 bases, leaving 13 bases of the junction unmatched. Germline V gene data show CDR1 as MNHEY and CDR2 as SVGEGT. CDR3 sequence: CASVKTGSVFEQYF. For the CDR3, the DNA is TGTGCCAGCGTTAAGACAGGGTCGGTCTTCGAGCAGTACTTC.

The rearrangement uses TRBV28 and TRBJ2-7; D is unclear. Between the trimmed V and J ends, which lost 7 bases and 2 bases, there was a span of 15 bases. Germline CDR1 and CDR2: MDHEN and SYDVKM. This CDR3 has 14 amino acids. The CDR3 nucleotides read TGTGCCAGCACTTTCCGAGGTGAAACCTACGAGCAGTACTTC. It translates to CASTFRGETYEQYF.

This clonotype occurred many times. This chain links TRBV4-2 with TRBJ2-7; D gene uncertain. Germline V gene data show CDR1 as LGHNA and CDR2 as YNFKEQ. The CDR3 sequence is 12 residues long. The V and J ends lost 0 bases and 6 bases respectively, with 6 bases between them. The CDR3, as DNA: TGTGCCAGCAGCCAAGATCAGTTCGAGCAGTACTTC. It translates to CASSQDQFEQYF.

V is TRBV12-3 or TRBV12-4 and J is TRBJ2-7; the match to TRBD1 covers 11 bases. This CDR3 comprises 14 residues. V shed 7 bases, J shed 4 bases, and the junction held 6 bases outside the gene matches. The CDR3 DNA follows: TGTGCCAGCACCTTTGGACAGGGGGCTTACGAGCAGTACTTC. It encodes CASTFGQGAYEQYF.

This rearrangement joins TRBV7-8 to TRBJ2-7; 8 bases are shared with TRBD1. In germline, CDR1 is SGHVS, CDR2 FQNEAQ. The V segment lost 5 bases and the J segment 1 base; nucleotides outside the gene matches: 10. This CDR3 contains 16 residues. In DNA form, the CDR3 reads TGTGCCAGCAGCCTAAATAGTCAGGGGGCTTCCTACGAGCAGTACTTC. Protein product: CASSLNSQGASYEQYF.

The chain combines TRBV5-6 with TRBJ2-1, with TRBD2 matching 9 bases. The CDR3 is 16 residues long. J gave up 4 bases and V 0 bases, and 5 bases lay outside the gene matches. Germline V gene sequence: CDR1 SGHDT, CDR2 YYEEEE. The CDR3 DNA reads as TGTGCCAGCAGCTTGGCCGGGACTAGCTATTACAATGAGCAGTTCTTC. Encoded protein: CASSLAGTSYYNEQFF.

This clonotype was counted between two and nine times. The genes are TRBV12-3 or TRBV12-4 and TRBJ1-4; a possible D gene is TRBD1 (5 bases). CDR3 size: 13 residues. Between the trimmed V and J ends, which lost 6 bases and 4 bases, there was a span of 9 bases. The CDR3 region is CASRTADNEKLFF. As DNA, the CDR3 is TGTGCCAGCAGGACAGCCGATAATGAAAAACTGTTTTTT.

This clonotype appeared a few times. The rearrangement uses TRBV5-1 and TRBJ2-3, with 8 nucleotides matching TRBD2. CDR3 length: 15 amino acids. From germline, CDR1 is SGHRS and CDR2 YFSETQ. After removal of 4 bases from V and 4 bases from J, the junction contained 8 bases not matched to a gene. CDR3 DNA: TGCGCCAGCAGCGTAACTAGCGGAGGTGCAGATACGCAGTATTTT. It specifies CASSVTSGGADTQYF.

In its sample, this clonotype was seen a few times. The chain joins TRBV6-5 to TRBJ1-1, with D possibly TRBD1 on 5 matching bases. The germline CDR1 and CDR2 sequences are MNHEY and SVGAGI. V was shortened by 2 bases and J by 1 base, with 5 bases between the two germline ends. This CDR3 comprises 13 residues. The CDR3: CASSYDRNTEAFF. The CDR3 DNA reads as TGTGCCAGCAGTTACGACAGGAACACTGAAGCTTTCTTT.

This rearrangement joins TRBV11-2 to TRBJ2-7, with D tentatively TRBD1 or TRBD2 (5 bases each). V was shortened by 5 bases and J by 4 bases, with 12 bases between the two germline ends. Germline CDR1 and CDR2: SGHAT and FQNNGV. The CDR3 sequence is 13 residues long. The CDR3 nucleotides read TGTGCCAGCAGCCCAACAGGACTGTACGAGCAGTACTTC. Translating gives CASSPTGLYEQYF.

The chain couples TRBV3-1 to TRBJ2-5; D is unclear. The DNA end is a closer match to TRBJ2-7, so the J assignment may be wrong. Germline CDR1 LGHDT, CDR2 YNNKEL (reference sequence). The CDR3 spans 14 residues. The CDR3 sequence is CASSQEVLDYEQYF. In DNA, the CDR3 is TGTGCCAGCAGCCAAGAGGTCCTAGACTACGAGCAGTACTTC.

The genes are TRBV3-1 and TRBJ2-7; D remains unclear. Trimming cost V 1 base and J 3 bases, with 10 bases left between them. Germline V gene lookup returns CDR1 LGHDT and CDR2 YNNKEL (reference sequence). This CDR3 comprises 14 residues. The CDR3 DNA sequence: TGTGCCAGCAGCCAAGCCGGGTCTAACTACGAGCAGTACTTC. As protein: CASSQAGSNYEQYF.

Concerning this clonotype: A read error is possible here, since a much larger clone lies one base away. CDR3 DNA: TGTGCCAGCAGCCAAGCGGGCATCTACAATGAGCAGTACTTC. Translating it yields CASSQAGIYNEQYF. V is TRBV4-2 and J is TRBJ2-1; D gene uncertain. With the DNA end fitting TRBJ2-7 better, the J assignment may be wrong. From germline, CDR1 is LGHNA and CDR2 YNFKEQ. CDR3 length: 14 residues.

Only a few counts were recorded for this clonotype. The gene calls are TRBV7-2 and TRBJ2-1; 10 bases align to TRBD2. This CDR3 has 15 amino acids. The V gene's germline CDR1 is SGHTA and CDR2 FQGNSA. J lost 4 bases, V lost 8 bases, and 8 bases had no gene match. The CDR3 nucleotides are TGTGCCAGCTCTACAACTAGCGGGAATTACAATGAGCAGTTCTTC. This translates into CASSTTSGNYNEQFF.

Comments on this clonotype: This may stem from a read error, because a much larger clone lies one nucleotide away. This chain connects TRBV10-1 to TRBJ2-3; perhaps TRBD1 as D (6 bases). The CDR3 loop spans 16 amino acids. Germline V gives CDR1 WNHNN, CDR2 SYGVQD (reference sequence). The V end was cut by 0 bases, the J end by 0 bases, with 10 bases between. CDR3 sequence: CASSESTTGSTDTQYF. CDR3 DNA sequence: TGCGCCAGCAGTGAGTCCACGACAGGTAGCACAGATACGCAGTATTTT.

The rearrangement uses TRBV4-1 and TRBJ2-6; D ambiguous. This CDR3 contains 17 residues. Trimming removed 0 bases from V and 1 base from J, with 10 bases in between. Germline V gene data show CDR1 as MGHRA and CDR2 as YSYEKL. The CDR3 protein is CASSQDLAGSGANVLTF. CDR3 DNA: TGCGCCAGCAGCCAAGATTTGGCTGGGTCTGGGGCCAACGTCCTGACTTTC.

This clonotype was found a few times. V is TRBV11-2 and J is TRBJ1-2; D is perhaps TRBD1 (5 bases). The length of the CDR3 is 16 residues. Per the germline V gene, CDR1 is SGHAT and CDR2 is FQNNGV. The ends were cut back, 6 bases at V and 4 bases at J, with 21 bases in the middle. The CDR3 loop reads CASRLPPGPGIYGYTF. The CDR3 coding sequence is TGTGCCAGCAGACTCCCACCGGGACCGGGAATCTATGGCTACACCTTC.